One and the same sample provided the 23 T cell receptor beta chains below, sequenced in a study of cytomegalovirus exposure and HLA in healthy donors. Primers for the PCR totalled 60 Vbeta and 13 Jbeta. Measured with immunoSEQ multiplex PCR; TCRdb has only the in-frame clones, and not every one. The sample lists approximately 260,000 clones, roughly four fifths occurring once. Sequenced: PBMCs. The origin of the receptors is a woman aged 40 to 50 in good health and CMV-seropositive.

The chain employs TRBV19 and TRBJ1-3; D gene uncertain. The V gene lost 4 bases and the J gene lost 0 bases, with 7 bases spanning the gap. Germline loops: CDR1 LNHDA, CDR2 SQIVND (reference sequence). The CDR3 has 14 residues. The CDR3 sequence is CASSRAGSGNTIYF. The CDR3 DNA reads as TGTGCCAGTAGTAGGGCAGGCTCTGGAAACACCATATATTTT.

The CDR3 DNA is TGTGCCATCAGTGAGTGGGGCGGCTCGAAATATGGCTACACCTTC. Protein: CAISEWGGSKYGYTF. The rearrangement uses TRBV10-3 and TRBJ1-2; D might be TRBD1 (5 bases). The CDR3 runs 15 residues. V lost 1 base to trimming and J lost 5 bases, with 14 bases between them. Germline lookup yields CDR1 ENHRY and CDR2 SYGVKD.

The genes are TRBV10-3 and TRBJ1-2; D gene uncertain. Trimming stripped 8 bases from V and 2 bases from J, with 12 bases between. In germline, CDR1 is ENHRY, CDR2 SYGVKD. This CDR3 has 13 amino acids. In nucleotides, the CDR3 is TGTGCCATCGGTACAGACACAAACTATGGCTACACCTTC. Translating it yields CAIGTDTNYGYTF.

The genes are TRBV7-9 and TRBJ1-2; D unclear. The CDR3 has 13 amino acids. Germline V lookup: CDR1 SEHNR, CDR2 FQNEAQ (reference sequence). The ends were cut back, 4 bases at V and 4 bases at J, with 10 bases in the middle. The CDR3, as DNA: TGTGCCAGCAGCTCCCTTCTCCGCTATGGCTACACCTTC. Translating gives CASSSLLRYGYTF.

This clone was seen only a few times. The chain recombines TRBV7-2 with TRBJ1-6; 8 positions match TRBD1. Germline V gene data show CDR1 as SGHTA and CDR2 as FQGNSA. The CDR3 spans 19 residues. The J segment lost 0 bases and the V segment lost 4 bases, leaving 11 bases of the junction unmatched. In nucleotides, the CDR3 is TGTGCCAGCAGCTCAGTGGGCGGGGACAGGAGCTCCTATAATTCACCCCTCCACTTT. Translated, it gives CASSSVGGDRSSYNSPLHF.

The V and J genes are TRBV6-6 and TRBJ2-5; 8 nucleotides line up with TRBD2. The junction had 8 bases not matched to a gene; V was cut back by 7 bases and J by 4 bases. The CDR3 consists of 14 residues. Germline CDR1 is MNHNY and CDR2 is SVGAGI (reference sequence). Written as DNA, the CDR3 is TGTGCCAGCACCTACGGGGGGGTAACAGAGACCCAGTACTTC. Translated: CASTYGGVTETQYF.

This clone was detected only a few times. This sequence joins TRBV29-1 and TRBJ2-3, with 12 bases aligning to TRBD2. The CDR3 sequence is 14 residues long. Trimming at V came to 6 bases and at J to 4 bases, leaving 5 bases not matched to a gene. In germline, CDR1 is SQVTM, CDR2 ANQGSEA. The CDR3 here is CSVTSGSGADTQYF. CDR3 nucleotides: TGCAGCGTGACTAGCGGGAGTGGAGCAGATACGCAGTATTTT.

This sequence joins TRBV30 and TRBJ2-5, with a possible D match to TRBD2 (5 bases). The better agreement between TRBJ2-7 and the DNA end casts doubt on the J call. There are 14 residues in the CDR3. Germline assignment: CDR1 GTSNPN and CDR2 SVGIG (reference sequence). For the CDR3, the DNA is TGTGCCTGGTCCCGCGGAAGGGAGCTATACGAGCAGTACTTC. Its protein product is CAWSRGRELYEQYF.

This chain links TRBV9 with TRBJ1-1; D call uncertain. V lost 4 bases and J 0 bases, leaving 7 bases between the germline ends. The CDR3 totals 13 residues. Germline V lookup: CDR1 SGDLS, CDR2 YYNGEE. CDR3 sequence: CASSPRLNTEAFF. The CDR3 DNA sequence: TGTGCCAGCAGCCCCAGGTTGAACACTGAAGCTTTCTTT.

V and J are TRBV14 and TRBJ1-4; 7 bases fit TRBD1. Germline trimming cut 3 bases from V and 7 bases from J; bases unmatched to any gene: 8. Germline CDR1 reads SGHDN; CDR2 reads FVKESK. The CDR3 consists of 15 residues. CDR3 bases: TGTGCCAGCAGCCATCGGACAGGTTGGAGTGAAAAACTGTTTTTT. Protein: CASSHRTGWSEKLFF.

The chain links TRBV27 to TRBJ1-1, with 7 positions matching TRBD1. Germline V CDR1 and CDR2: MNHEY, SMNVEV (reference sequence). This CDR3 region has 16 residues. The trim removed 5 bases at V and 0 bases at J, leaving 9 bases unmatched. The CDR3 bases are TGTGCCAGCAGTACCCAGGGACAGCCCTTGAACACTGAAGCTTTCTTT. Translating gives CASSTQGQPLNTEAFF.

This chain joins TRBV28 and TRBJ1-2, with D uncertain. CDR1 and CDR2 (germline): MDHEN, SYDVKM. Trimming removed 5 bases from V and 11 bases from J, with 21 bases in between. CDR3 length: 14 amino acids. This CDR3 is CASSPPTQAQDYTF. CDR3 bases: TGTGCCAGCAGTCCGCCCACGCAGGCCCAAGATTACACCTTC.

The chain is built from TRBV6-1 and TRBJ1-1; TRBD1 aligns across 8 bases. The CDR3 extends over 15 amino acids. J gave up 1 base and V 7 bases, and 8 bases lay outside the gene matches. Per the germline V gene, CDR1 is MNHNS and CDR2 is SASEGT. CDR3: CASTNRDRRNTEAFF. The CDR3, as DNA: TGTGCCAGCACCAACCGGGACAGGAGGAACACTGAAGCTTTCTTT.

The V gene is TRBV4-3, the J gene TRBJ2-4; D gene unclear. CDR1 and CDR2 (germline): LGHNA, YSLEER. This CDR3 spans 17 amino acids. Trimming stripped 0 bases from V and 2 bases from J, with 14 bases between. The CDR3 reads CASSQDAMVYSKNIQYF. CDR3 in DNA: TGCGCCAGCAGCCAAGATGCGATGGTCTATTCCAAAAACATTCAGTACTTC.

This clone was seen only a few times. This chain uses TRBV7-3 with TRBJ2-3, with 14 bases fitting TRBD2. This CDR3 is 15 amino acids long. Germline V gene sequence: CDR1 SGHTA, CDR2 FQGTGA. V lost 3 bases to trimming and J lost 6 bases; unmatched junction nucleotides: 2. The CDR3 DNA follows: TGTGCCAGCAGCTTCGGGACTAGCGGGAGTGATACGCAGTATTTT. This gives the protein CASSFGTSGSDTQYF. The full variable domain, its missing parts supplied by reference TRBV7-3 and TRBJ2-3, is GAGVSQTPSNKVTEKGKYVELRCDPISGHTALYWYRQSLGQGPEFLIYFQGTGAADDSGLPNDRFFAVRPEGSVSTLKIQRTERGDSAVYLCASSFGTSGSDTQYFGPGTRLTVL.

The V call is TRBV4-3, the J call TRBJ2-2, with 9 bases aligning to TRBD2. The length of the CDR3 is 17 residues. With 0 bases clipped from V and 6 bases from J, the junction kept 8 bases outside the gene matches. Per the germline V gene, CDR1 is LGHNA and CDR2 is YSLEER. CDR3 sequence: CASSQEGSGRISGELFF. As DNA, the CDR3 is TGCGCCAGCAGCCAAGAGGGTAGCGGGAGAATATCCGGGGAGCTGTTTTTT.

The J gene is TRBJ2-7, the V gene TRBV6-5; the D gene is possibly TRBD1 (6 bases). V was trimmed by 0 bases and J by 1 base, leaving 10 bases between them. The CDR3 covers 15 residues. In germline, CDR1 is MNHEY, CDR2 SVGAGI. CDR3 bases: TGTGCCAGCAGTTACTCCCAGGGGCCTTCCTACGAGCAGTACTTC. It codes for CASSYSQGPSYEQYF.

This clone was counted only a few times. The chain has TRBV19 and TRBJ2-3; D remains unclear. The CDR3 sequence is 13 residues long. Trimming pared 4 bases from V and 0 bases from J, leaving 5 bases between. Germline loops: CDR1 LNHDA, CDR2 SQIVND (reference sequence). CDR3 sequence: CASSTTSTDTQYF. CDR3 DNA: TGTGCCAGTAGTACGACTAGCACAGATACGCAGTATTTT.

The CDR3 DNA reads TGTGCCAGCAGCTTAGGTAGAGCCTTTCGGTACGAGCAGTACTTC. Amino acids: CASSLGRAFRYEQYF. The rearrangement links TRBV7-8 to TRBJ2-7; no clear D gene. From germline, CDR1 is SGHVS and CDR2 FQNEAQ. Trimming stripped 1 base from V and 4 bases from J, with 14 bases between. The length of the CDR3 is 15 residues.

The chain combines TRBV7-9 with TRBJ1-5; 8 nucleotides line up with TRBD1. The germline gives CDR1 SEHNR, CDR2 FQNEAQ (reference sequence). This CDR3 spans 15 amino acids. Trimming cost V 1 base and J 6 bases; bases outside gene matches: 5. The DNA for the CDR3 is TGTGCCAGCAGCTTAGACGGACAGGGCCGTCAGCCCCAGCATTTT. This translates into CASSLDGQGRQPQHF.

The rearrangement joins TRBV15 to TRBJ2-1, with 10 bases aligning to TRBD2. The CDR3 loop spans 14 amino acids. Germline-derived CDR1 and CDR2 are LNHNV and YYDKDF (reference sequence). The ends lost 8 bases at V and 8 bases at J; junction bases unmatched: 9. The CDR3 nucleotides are TGTGCCACCCTAGGGAGCGGGAGGGCCTATGAGCAGTTCTTC. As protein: CATLGSGRAYEQFF.

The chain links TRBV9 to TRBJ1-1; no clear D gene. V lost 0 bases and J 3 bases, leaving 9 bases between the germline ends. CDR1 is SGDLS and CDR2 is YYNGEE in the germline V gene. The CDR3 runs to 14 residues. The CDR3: CASSVAGFHTEAFF. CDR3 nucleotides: TGTGCCAGCAGCGTAGCCGGGTTTCACACTGAAGCTTTCTTT.

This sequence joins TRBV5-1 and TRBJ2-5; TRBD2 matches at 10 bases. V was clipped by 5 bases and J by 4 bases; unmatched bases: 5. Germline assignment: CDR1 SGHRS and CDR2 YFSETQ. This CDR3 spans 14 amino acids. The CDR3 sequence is CASRKREGRETQYF. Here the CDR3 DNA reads TGCGCCAGCAGAAAGCGGGAGGGCCGAGAGACCCAGTACTTC.